This T cell receptor beta chain was captured in a study of blood T cell repertoires in COVID-19. Study overall: Samples came from the United States, Italy and Spain, spanning acute and convalescent COVID-19. Sources were T cells, B-cell-depleted T cells, or PBMCs; the material itself was cDNA or gDNA.

Original data processing: Nucleated cell number was recorded as an estimate derived from reference gene primer amplification. The protocol was immunoSEQ multiplex PCR, while the TCRdb copy is restricted to in-frame clones and leaves out a portion. V and J calls plus clone size are reproduced from that table; the DNA served to infer D and trimming. Among about 300,000 clones listed, about 88% were seen once. Patients from Seattle were sampled longitudinally, starting during active infection. This receptor was identified in a human donor with COVID-19, enrolled during active disease. The donor label of this sample is uncertain. Specimen: peripheral blood.

As DNA, the CDR3 is TGTGCCAGCAGTGCCAGACAGGGGCCCGACACTGAAGCTTTCTTT. Translation: CASSARQGPDTEAFF. V and J are TRBV2 and TRBJ1-1; 8 nucleotides line up with TRBD1. With V trimmed by 4 bases and J by 3 bases, 7 bases remained unmatched. Germline V gene sequence: CDR1 SNHLY, CDR2 FYNNEI. The CDR3 sequence is 15 residues long.